Listed here are 30 T cell receptor beta chains from one sample, sequenced in a study of PD-1 blockade in classical Hodgkin lymphoma. Brentuximab vedotin exposure varied among the patients, all of whom had relapsed after autologous stem cell transplantation. Repertoires were generated with immunoSEQ multiplex PCR, while TCRdb's copy carries only in-frame clones and drops some. The repertoire consists of under 70,000 clones, with 71% occurring once and the leading ten covering approximately 9%. The source material was peripheral blood mononuclear cells (PBMCs), sampled before the second cycle of nivolumab. Receptors originate from a human donor with classical Hodgkin lymphoma.

This clone was observed once. This sequence joins TRBV5-6 and TRBJ1-5; maybe TRBD1 (5 bases). The CDR3 has 13 amino acids. The V gene's germline CDR1 is SGHDT and CDR2 YYEEEE. V was pared by 1 base and J by 15 bases, with 17 bases between. CDR3 loop: CASSLSQGGGWHF. CDR3 nucleotides: TGTGCCAGCAGCTTGTCTCAGGGTGGGGGATGGCATTTT.

This clone showed up just a few times. This chain links TRBV7-3 with TRBJ2-5, with 10 bases that match TRBD1. With 5 bases clipped from V and 5 bases from J, the junction kept 5 bases outside the gene matches. The CDR3 covers 14 residues. The germline V gene has CDR1 SGHTA and CDR2 FQGTGA. CDR3 DNA: TGTGCCAGCAGCCCGACAGGGGGCGGGGAGACCCAGTACTTC. This encodes CASSPTGGGETQYF.

This clone was observed a single time. The rearrangement uses TRBV10-2 and TRBJ2-7, with TRBD1 matching over 7 bases. The CDR3 contains 15 residues. Germline assignment: CDR1 WSHSY and CDR2 SAAADI. V was clipped by 4 bases and J by 5 bases; unmatched bases: 11. Here the CDR3 reads CASSGSRGGVDEQYF. As DNA, the CDR3 is TGCGCCAGCAGTGGAAGTAGAGGGGGCGTCGACGAGCAGTACTTC.

V gene TRBV27 combines with J gene TRBJ2-3; D may be TRBD1 or TRBD2 (6 bases each). Germline CDR1 is MNHEY and CDR2 is SMNVEV (reference sequence). The CDR3 is 19 residues long. V was trimmed by 2 bases and J by 2 bases, leaving 23 bases between them. This CDR3 is CASSLGAEGGWTLTDTQYF. The CDR3 nucleotides read TGTGCCAGCAGTTTAGGGGCAGAGGGGGGCTGGACCCTCACAGATACGCAGTATTTT.

The V and J genes are TRBV5-6 and TRBJ2-1; TRBD2 aligns across 8 bases. Germline V gene sequence: CDR1 SGHDT, CDR2 YYEEEE. V trimming: 5 bases; J trimming: 4 bases; junction bases outside the gene matches: 8. This CDR3 is 15 amino acids long. CDR3 loop: CASSTPGGGYNEQFF. The CDR3 DNA is TGTGCCAGCAGTACCCCGGGAGGGGGGTACAATGAGCAGTTCTTC.

V gene TRBV2 combines with J gene TRBJ1-2, with D tentatively TRBD1 (6 bases). The CDR3 is 15 residues long. V shed 4 bases and J shed 7 bases, with 19 bases lying between them. Germline values: CDR1 SNHLY, CDR2 FYNNEI. CDR3 coding DNA: TGTGCCAGCAGTGCCACTACGGGGGGCTCCGGTGGCTACACCTTC. This encodes CASSATTGGSGGYTF.

With regard to this clone: The same CDR3 is also encoded by other DNA sequences in this sample. The chain recombines TRBV6-5 with TRBJ1-1, with a weak D call TRBD1 (5 bases). Trimming left V 0 bases short and J 3 bases short, with 11 bases between. The length of the CDR3 is 15 residues. Germline V gene data show CDR1 as MNHEY and CDR2 as SVGAGI. The CDR3 region has the DNA TGTGCCAGCAGTTACTCTACGGGGGAGGACACTGAAGCTTTCTTT. It translates to CASSYSTGEDTEAFF.

This clone turned up a few times. The rearrangement uses TRBV4-2 and TRBJ1-2; TRBD1 is a possible D gene (5 bases). Trimming took 7 bases from V and 2 from J, leaving 11 bases between them. The length of the CDR3 is 13 residues. Per germline, CDR1 LGHNA and CDR2 YNFKEQ. CDR3 in DNA: TGTGCCAGCACCCACAGGTTAAACTATGGCTACACCTTC. Translating gives CASTHRLNYGYTF.

CDR3 coding DNA: TGCGCCAGCAGGGGGGGTTGGGGATACGAGCAGTACTTC. This translates into CASRGGWGYEQYF. The chain has TRBV10-2 and TRBJ2-7; weak D call: TRBD2 (6 bases). Looked up from germline, CDR1 is WSHSY and CDR2 is SAAADI. The CDR3 spans 13 residues. V lost 6 bases to trimming and J lost 4 bases, with 13 bases between them.

This clone showed up many times. The chain joins TRBV25-1 to TRBJ2-1; 9 bases match TRBD1. The CDR3 consists of 15 residues. Germline V CDR1 and CDR2: MGHDK, SYGVNS. V lost 8 bases, J lost 6 bases, and 11 bases stayed unmatched. CDR3 residues: CASERLQGAINEQFF. Written as DNA, the CDR3 is TGTGCCAGCGAAAGACTACAGGGGGCAATCAATGAGCAGTTCTTC.

This clone showed up just a few times. V usage is TRBV7-9 and J usage is TRBJ1-1, with D unresolved. With 5 bases removed from V and 6 bases from J, the gap between germline ends came to 13 bases. The CDR3 is 13 residues long. Germline CDR1 is SEHNR and CDR2 is FQNEAQ (reference sequence). CDR3 DNA: TGTGCCAGCAGCCCCCGGACTGGGCCTGAAGCTTTCTTT. This gives the protein CASSPRTGPEAFF.

The chain joins TRBV19 to TRBJ1-2, with D unresolved. Looked up from germline, CDR1 is LNHDA and CDR2 is SQIVND (reference sequence). V was cut by 10 bases and J by 1 base, with 13 bases left in between. The CDR3 sequence is 13 residues long. CDR3 nucleotide sequence: TGTGCCACCCGACGGGAGGATAACTATGGCTACACCTTC. Encoded protein: CATRREDNYGYTF.

The rearrangement joins TRBV7-9 to TRBJ2-1, with TRBD2 matching over 7 bases. There are 13 residues in the CDR3. V was pared by 5 bases and J by 10 bases, with 8 bases of the junction left unmatched. The germline CDR1 and CDR2 sequences are SEHNR and FQNEAQ (reference sequence). This chain's CDR3 is CASSREGGGEQFF. In nucleotides, the CDR3 is TGTGCCAGCAGCAGAGAGGGCGGGGGAGAGCAGTTCTTC.

V usage is TRBV5-1 and J usage is TRBJ1-1; D is undetermined. This CDR3 is 15 amino acids long. V lost 5 bases, J lost 0 bases, and 14 bases lay in between. Germline V lookup: CDR1 SGHRS, CDR2 YFSETQ. The CDR3 sequence is CASSTSLRVNTEAFF. The DNA for the CDR3 is TGCGCCAGCAGTACGTCTTTACGGGTGAACACTGAAGCTTTCTTT. The full variable domain, in which reference TRBV5-1 and TRBJ1-1 provide the parts outside the CDR3, is KAGVTQTPRYLIKTRGQQVTLSCSPISGHRSVSWYQQTPGQGLQFLFEYFSETQRNKGNFPGRFSGRQFSNSRSEMNVSTLELGDSALYLCASSTSLRVNTEAFFGQGTRLTVV.

The chain has TRBV4-1 and TRBJ2-5, with D maybe TRBD2 (5 bases). Trimming removed 2 bases from V and 4 bases from J, with 11 bases in between. Germline values: CDR1 MGHRA, CDR2 YSYEKL. The CDR3 loop spans 14 amino acids. CDR3 region: CASSQNGVLETQYF. In nucleotides, the CDR3 is TGCGCCAGCAGCCAAAACGGGGTGTTAGAGACCCAGTACTTC.

The CDR3 protein is CASSPGDTQYF. The CDR3 bases are TGTGCCAGCAGCCCAGGGGATACGCAGTATTTT. The genes are TRBV9 and TRBJ2-3, with a weak D call TRBD1 (5 bases). The germline gives CDR1 SGDLS, CDR2 YYNGEE. The CDR3 has 11 residues. Trimming removed 4 bases at V and 6 bases at J, with 6 bases between.

There are a few counts of this clone. The rearrangement joins TRBV7-9 to TRBJ2-7; D is uncertain. The CDR3 loop spans 14 amino acids. Germline V gives CDR1 SEHNR, CDR2 FQNEAQ (reference sequence). V shed 8 bases and J shed 4 bases, with 18 bases lying between them. In nucleotides, the CDR3 is TGTGCCAGCTCTCCCCCAGGTTCCGAATACGAGCAGTACTTC. Translation: CASSPPGSEYEQYF.

This clone was seen only a few times. The chain carries TRBV19 and TRBJ2-1, with 9 bases lining up with TRBD1. The CDR3 runs to 16 residues. Per germline, CDR1 LNHDA and CDR2 SQIVND (reference sequence). V lost 2 bases and J lost 5; bases outside the gene matches: 7. The CDR3 region is CASSIIGTGYNNEQFF. In DNA, the CDR3 is TGTGCCAGTAGTATAATCGGGACAGGGTACAACAATGAGCAGTTCTTC.

For the CDR3, the DNA is TGTGCCAGCTCACCACCGGGCAGTAGCAATCAGCCCCAGCATTTT. Protein: CASSPPGSSNQPQHF. The chain carries TRBV18 and TRBJ1-5, with D hard to call. Trimming took 0 bases from V and 0 from J, leaving 6 bases between them. The germline gives CDR1 KGHSH, CDR2 LQKENI. CDR3 length: 15 amino acids.

The chain uses TRBV4-2 and TRBJ1-1; D perhaps matches TRBD1 (6 bases). V was cut by 1 base and J by 4 bases, with 10 bases left in between. CDR1 and CDR2 from the germline V gene are LGHNA and YNFKEQ. The CDR3 loop spans 14 amino acids. This CDR3 is CASSQVGGVTEAFF. CDR3 nucleotides: TGTGCCAGCAGCCAAGTAGGGGGGGTCACTGAAGCTTTCTTT.

This clone has only one observation. The chain combines TRBV7-6 with TRBJ2-2; TRBD2 agrees at 12 bases. CDR1 is SGHVS and CDR2 is FNYEAQ in the germline V gene. The CDR3 totals 15 residues. Trimming took 6 bases from V and 4 from J; bases not matched to a gene: 3. Here the CDR3 DNA reads TGTGCCAGCAGTGCTAGCGGGGGGGCCACCGGGGAGCTGTTTTTT. This sequence encodes CASSASGGATGELFF.

The V call is TRBV18, the J call TRBJ1-4; D remains ambiguous. CDR3 length: 16 amino acids. Germline V gene lookup returns CDR1 KGHSH and CDR2 LQKENI. The germline V and J ends were trimmed by 1 base and 0 bases, with 9 bases remaining between them. Here the CDR3 reads CASSPRTPTTNEKLFF. CDR3 sequence (DNA): TGTGCCAGCTCACCACGAACACCAACAACTAATGAAAAACTGTTTTTT. The whole variable domain, remainder taken from reference TRBV18 and TRBJ1-4, is NAGVMQNPRHLVRRRGQEARLRCSPMKGHSHVYWYRQLPEEGLKFMVYLQKENIIDESGMPKERFSAEFPKEGPSILRIQQVVRGDSAAYFCASSPRTPTTNEKLFFGSGTQLSVL.

The chain joins TRBV2 to TRBJ2-7, with TRBD2 matching 7 bases. The germline V gene encodes CDR1 SNHLY and CDR2 FYNNEI. This CDR3 has 13 amino acids. V dropped 8 bases and J dropped 1; count of bases not matched to a gene: 5. For the CDR3, the DNA is TGTGCCAGCGGGAGGGAGGCATCCTACGAGCAGTACTTC. Its protein is CASGREASYEQYF.

This chain links TRBV5-6 with TRBJ2-7; the D is unclear. The CDR3 is 13 amino acids. Trimming took off 1 base at V and 3 bases at J, with 8 bases between the two ends. Germline values: CDR1 SGHDT, CDR2 YYEEEE. The CDR3 here is CASSLTSGYEQYF. Written as DNA, the CDR3 is TGTGCCAGCAGCTTGACCTCGGGCTACGAGCAGTACTTC.

This sequence joins TRBV6-1 and TRBJ2-7, with TRBD2 identical over 7 bases. V was pared by 5 bases and J by 2 bases, with 9 bases of the junction left unmatched. The CDR3 spans 15 residues. Per the germline V gene, CDR1 is MNHNS and CDR2 is SASEGT. The chain's CDR3 is CASSLLGGTTYEQYF. For the CDR3, the DNA is TGTGCCAGCAGTCTTCTGGGGGGGACCACCTACGAGCAGTACTTC.

The genes are TRBV28 and TRBJ1-4, with D maybe TRBD1 (6 bases). This CDR3 contains 14 residues. The germline V gene encodes CDR1 MDHEN and CDR2 SYDVKM. V was shortened by 6 bases and J by 5 bases, with 13 bases between the two germline ends. CDR3 coding DNA: TGTGCCAGCAGCCTACAGGGAGGCAATGAAAAACTGTTTTTT. It yields the protein CASSLQGGNEKLFF.

This clone was seen repeatedly, ten times or more. This chain links TRBV11-2 with TRBJ1-2; tentatively, D is TRBD1 (5 bases). The germline V and J ends were trimmed by 0 bases and 8 bases, with 7 bases remaining between them. The length of the CDR3 is 12 residues. CDR1 and CDR2 (germline): SGHAT, FQNNGV. The CDR3 here is CASSLDAGGYTF. The CDR3 bases are TGTGCCAGCAGCTTAGACGCAGGGGGCTACACCTTC.

This clone was found once. This chain links TRBV5-6 with TRBJ1-2; a possible D gene is TRBD1 (6 bases). Germline V gene sequence: CDR1 SGHDT, CDR2 YYEEEE. This CDR3 has 13 amino acids. V lost 4 bases, J lost 1 base, and 8 bases lay in between. CDR3 DNA sequence: TGTGCCAGCAGCCCAGGGGTTAACTATGGCTACACCTTC. Protein: CASSPGVNYGYTF.

The chain combines TRBV5-1 with TRBJ1-5, with D uncertain. CDR3 length: 13 amino acids. Germline V gives CDR1 SGHRS, CDR2 YFSETQ. Trimming removed 1 base from V and 4 bases from J, with 6 bases in between. The CDR3 here is CASSLWGNQPQHF. The CDR3 DNA reads TGCGCCAGCAGCTTGTGGGGAAATCAGCCCCAGCATTTT.

The V gene is TRBV27, the J gene TRBJ1-5, with D perhaps matching TRBD1 (5 bases). The CDR3 spans 14 residues. The ends were cut back, 4 bases at V and 4 bases at J, with 11 bases in the middle. Germline assignment: CDR1 MNHEY and CDR2 SMNVEV (reference sequence). CDR3 in amino acids: CASSSVGANQPQHF. CDR3 nucleotides: TGTGCCAGCAGTTCCGTTGGGGCAAATCAGCCCCAGCATTTT.